This TCR beta chain was found in a study of cytomegalovirus exposure and HLA in healthy donors. The study's findings and limits: In a later analysis, TCR association rates varied by HLA locus: DRB1 most, HLA-C fewest.

CDR1 is SNHLY, CDR2 FYNNEI, per germline. Between the trimmed V and J ends, which lost 2 bases and 3 bases, there was a span of 10 bases. CDR3 length equals 14 residues. As to this clone: Its antigen is still unknown.

A multiplex PCR was run with 60 Vbeta primers and 13 Jbeta primers. Profiling relied on immunoSEQ multiplex PCR, and the TCRdb table lists in-frame clones only, not all of them. The data show roughly 150,000 clones, over 60% seen once. The clonotype originates from a man between 35 and 55 years old in good health and CMV-seronegative. The J gene is TRBJ1-2, the V gene TRBV2; weak D call: TRBD1 (5 bases). Sequencing input: PBMCs. The CDR3 protein is CASSETFRDYGYTF. CDR3 sequence (DNA): TGTGCCAGCAGTGAAACATTCAGGGACTATGGCTACACCTTC. Based on the CDR3 plus reference TRBV2 and TRBJ1-2, the full variable domain is EPEVTQTPSHQVTQMGQEVILRCVPISNHLYFYWYRQILGQKVEFLVSFYNNEISEKSEIFDDQFSVERPDGSNFTLKIRSTKLEDSAMYFCASSETFRDYGYTFGSGTRLTVV.